The TCR beta chain described here comes from a study of T cells in Graves' hyperthyroidism and ophthalmopathy. Study as a whole: Peripheral blood specimens were obtained at initial diagnosis, prior to any treatment. Overall study findings and caveats: Blood also showed most of the thyroid clonotypes that were expanded above 0.001. Prediction of ophthalmopathy progression came a median roughly 6.6 months pre-onset.

Amplified TCR beta CDR3 regions came from RNA transcripts. The HTBI primer set was used in a first-round RT-PCR of the TCR CDR3. TCRdb re-called the multiplex PCR reads through MiXCR, storing one row per CDR3 protein. The profile shows approximately 600,000 distinct CDR3 sequences, roughly 14% of them singletons. This clonotype was seen at least ten times. Its antigen is unknown. Patients with ophthalmopathy all had a Clinical Activity Score of at least 3, a NOSPECS grade of at least 4 and duration under 3 months. CDR3 length: 13 amino acids. Losses at the gene ends were 5 bases for V and 2 bases for J; bases not matched to a gene: 6. Per the germline V gene, CDR1 is SQVTM and CDR2 is ANQGSEA.

The sample was blood. The V and J genes are TRBV29-1 and TRBJ2-7; 7 bases fit TRBD1. The receptor's source is a woman aged 40 to 49 with Graves' ophthalmopathy. The CDR3 is CSVQAGTAYEQYF. The CDR3 DNA sequence: TGCAGCGTTCAAGCCGGGACAGCCTACGAGCAGTACTTC.